This T cell receptor (beta chain) was obtained from a study of T cell repertoires in cytomegalovirus infection. TCRdb re-called the reads through MiXCR, storing one row per CDR3 protein. The table has roughly 340,000 distinct CDR3 sequences, about 27% seen once. This clonotype has only a few counts. Antigen unknown. The CDR3 is made up of 15 amino acids. V lost 2 bases and J lost 2, with 12 bases in between. Per the germline V gene, CDR1 is MNHEY and CDR2 is SVGEGT. This sequence was found in a human donor in good health (CMV status not recorded). Some clones in this sample may be carry-over from other donors' samples. The chain is built from TRBV6-2 or TRBV6-3 and TRBJ1-2, with D hard to call. Material: cultured PBMCs, obtained from culture after CMV antigen stimulation. CDR3 nucleotides: TGTGCCAGCAGTTACATTATGGGAAAAAACTATGGCTACACCTTC. Translating gives CASSYIMGKNYGYTF.